Listed here are 11 T cell receptor beta chains from one sample, sequenced in a study of blood T cell repertoires in COVID-19. Produced via immunoSEQ multiplex PCR; TCRdb's table is partial and in-frame only. In the table there are fewer than 350,000 clones, approximately 90% of which are singletons. Sample: PBMCs or T cells enriched from blood (not recorded which). Every receptor here comes from a woman in her fifties or sixties in a cohort exposed to, infected with or recovered from COVID-19 (not recorded which).

The gene calls are TRBV7-3 and TRBJ1-1, with 7 bases aligning to TRBD1. Germline CDR1 SGHTA, CDR2 FQGTGA. There are 16 residues in the CDR3. J lost 1 base, V lost 4 bases, and 9 bases had no gene match. The CDR3 nucleotides are TGTGCCAGCAGCTCCCAGGGACAGCAATCGAACACTGAAGCTTTCTTT. It yields the protein CASSSQGQQSNTEAFF.

The chain is built from TRBV6-5 and TRBJ2-3; 9 nucleotides match TRBD2. In germline, CDR1 is MNHEY, CDR2 SVGAGI. The CDR3 sequence is 15 residues long. J was trimmed by 2 bases and V by 6 bases; bases with no gene match: 6. CDR3 sequence reads: CASRVSGGDTDTQYF. The CDR3 DNA sequence: TGTGCCAGCAGGGTTAGCGGGGGCGACACAGATACGCAGTATTTT.

This clone turned up a few times. The chain employs TRBV7-2 and TRBJ1-2; 7 nucleotides match TRBD1. V lost 4 bases to trimming and J lost 4 bases; unmatched junction nucleotides: 6. In germline, CDR1 is SGHTA, CDR2 FQGNSA. The CDR3 has 14 residues. The CDR3 loop reads CASSSAGTVYGYTF. CDR3 DNA: TGTGCCAGCAGCTCCGCCGGGACAGTCTATGGCTACACCTTC.

The sample holds a few counts of this clone. V is TRBV5-1 and J is TRBJ2-1, with a possible D match to TRBD2 (6 bases). This CDR3 is 15 amino acids long. V was pared by 0 bases and J by 4 bases, with 11 bases between. Germline V gene sequence: CDR1 SGHRS, CDR2 YFSETQ. The CDR3 spells CASSLATGRYNEQFF. The CDR3 DNA reads TGCGCCAGCAGCTTGGCCACCGGGAGATACAATGAGCAGTTCTTC.

This chain uses TRBV5-1 with TRBJ2-1, with 15 bases fitting TRBD2. CDR1 and CDR2 from the germline V gene are SGHRS and YFSETQ. J lost 8 bases, V lost 5 bases, and 8 bases had no gene match. CDR3 length equals 16 residues. The DNA of the CDR3 is TGCGCCAGCAGAAAAGGACTAGCGGGAGGGCCCCATGAGCAGTTCTTC. It is translated as CASRKGLAGGPHEQFF.

This clone was picked up one time. The rearrangement joins TRBV10-1 to TRBJ1-2, with D hard to call. The CDR3 extends over 17 amino acids. CDR1 and CDR2 from the germline V gene are WNHNN and SYGVQD (reference sequence). V was clipped by 2 bases and J by 4 bases, with 20 bases between them. This chain's CDR3 is CASSELPKFSGIYGYTF. The CDR3 nucleotides are TGCGCCAGCAGTGAGCTCCCTAAATTTTCAGGAATCTATGGCTACACCTTC.

This chain connects TRBV21-1 to TRBJ2-5; TRBD2, the table's D call, lacks a check against the DNA. TRBV21-1 is recorded as a pseudogene. The CDR3 has 11 amino acids. Here the CDR3 reads CASSGEETQYF. CDR3 bases: TGTGCCAGCAGTGGAGAAGAGACCCAGTACTTC.

This rearrangement joins TRBV5-1 to TRBJ1-2; D remains ambiguous. The germline V gene has CDR1 SGHRS and CDR2 YFSETQ. The CDR3 runs 15 residues. Trimming stripped 1 base from V and 4 bases from J, with 14 bases between. CDR3: CASSLNLGSGYGYTF. The CDR3 DNA follows: TGCGCCAGCAGCTTGAATCTTGGGTCAGGCTATGGCTACACCTTC.

This chain joins TRBV4-1 and TRBJ2-5, with a weak D call TRBD2 (6 bases). This CDR3 is built from 14 residues. Looked up from germline, CDR1 is MGHRA and CDR2 is YSYEKL. The V and J ends lost 2 bases and 7 bases respectively, with 14 bases between them. The CDR3 nucleotides read TGCGCCAGCAGCCAAATTGGCAGGGAGGCGACCCAGTACTTC. Residues: CASSQIGREATQYF.

This clone showed up just once. The rearrangement links TRBV7-6 to TRBJ2-1, with D possibly TRBD1 on 6 matching bases. Germline assignment: CDR1 SGHVS and CDR2 FNYEAQ. The germline V and J ends were trimmed by 0 bases and 4 bases, with 13 bases remaining between them. This CDR3 is 16 amino acids long. This CDR3 is CASSLAGAGQYNEQFF. CDR3 in DNA: TGTGCCAGCAGCTTAGCGGGGGCCGGACAGTACAATGAGCAGTTCTTC.

The rearrangement joins TRBV27 to TRBJ2-7; TRBD2 matches 7 bases. V was clipped by 5 bases and J by 2 bases; unmatched bases: 6. The CDR3 has 14 amino acids. Germline V lookup: CDR1 MNHEY, CDR2 SMNVEV (reference sequence). CDR3 sequence reads: CASSRLAGPYEQYF. The DNA for the CDR3 is TGTGCCAGCAGTCGGTTAGCGGGTCCCTACGAGCAGTACTTC.